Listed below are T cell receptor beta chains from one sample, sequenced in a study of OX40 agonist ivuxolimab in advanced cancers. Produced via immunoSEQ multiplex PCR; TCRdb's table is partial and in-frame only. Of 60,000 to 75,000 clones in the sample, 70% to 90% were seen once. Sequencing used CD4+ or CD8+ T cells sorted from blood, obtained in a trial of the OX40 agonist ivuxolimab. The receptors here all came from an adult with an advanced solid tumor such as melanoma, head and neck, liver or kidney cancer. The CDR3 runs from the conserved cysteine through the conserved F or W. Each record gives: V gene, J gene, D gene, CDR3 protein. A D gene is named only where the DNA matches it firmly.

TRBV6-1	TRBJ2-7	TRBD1	CASSQIQGSYEQYF
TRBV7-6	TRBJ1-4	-	CASSRLPGTGSTNEKLFF
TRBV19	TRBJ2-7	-	CASQGGPYEQYF
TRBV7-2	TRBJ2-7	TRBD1	CASSRPGGQVTYEQYF
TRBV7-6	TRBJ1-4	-	CASSLVQGPAEKLFF
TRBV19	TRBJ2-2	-	CASTLLEGSGELFF
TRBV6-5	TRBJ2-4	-	CASSSRKNIQYF
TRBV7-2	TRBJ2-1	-	CASSFDRSSYNEQFF
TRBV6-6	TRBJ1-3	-	CASSLGRGLSGNTIYF
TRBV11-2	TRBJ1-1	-	CASSKVGGHTEAFF
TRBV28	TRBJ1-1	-	CASSSLRDPRAEAFF
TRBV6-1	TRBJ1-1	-	CASRGGSTEAFF
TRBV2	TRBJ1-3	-	CASSSEGYGNTIYF
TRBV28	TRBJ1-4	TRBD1	CASSAQAGGLNEKLFF
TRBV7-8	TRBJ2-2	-	CASSAIPGNTGELFF
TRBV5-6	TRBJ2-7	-	CASSLDRNEQYF
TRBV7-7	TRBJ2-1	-	CASSFAQGGSYNEQFF
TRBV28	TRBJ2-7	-	CASSSGSLADEQYF
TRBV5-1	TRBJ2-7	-	CASRDPGNGLPYEQYF
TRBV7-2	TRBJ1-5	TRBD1	CASSSDRGLFQPQHF
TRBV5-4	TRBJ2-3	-	CASSFDTDSTDTQYF
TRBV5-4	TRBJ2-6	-	CASSPRPEGGANVLTF
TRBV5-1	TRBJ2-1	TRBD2	CASSLEVAGGPGNEQFF
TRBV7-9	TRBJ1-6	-	CASSLAGPDNSPLHF
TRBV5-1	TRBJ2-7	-	CASSLLAGSAYEQYF
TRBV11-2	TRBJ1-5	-	CASSLSSTQPQHF